Here is one T cell receptor (beta chain) with its context. The data were taken from a study of blood T cell repertoires in COVID-19. Assay: immunoSEQ multiplex PCR; the TCRdb copy retains only in-frame clones and omits some. The sample has around 110,000 clones; about four fifths are singletons. CDR3 length equals 12 residues. The V and J ends lost 6 bases and 5 bases respectively, with 10 bases between them. CDR1 MNHEY and CDR2 SVGAGI come from the germline V gene. The sequence derives from a man aged 55 to 70 with active or convalescent COVID-19. The sample taken for sequencing was peripheral blood. The rearrangement uses TRBV6-5 and TRBJ2-5; a weak D match, TRBD2 (5 bases). The CDR3 region is CASRGEVETQYF. Here the CDR3 DNA reads TGTGCCAGCAGGGGAGAGGTGGAGACCCAGTACTTC.